These T cell receptor beta chains were read from a single sample in a study of shared clonotypes between healthy human individuals. Method: immunoSEQ multiplex PCR; TCRdb's copy keeps in-frame clones and lacks some. The data contain about 2.3 million clones, less than 95% of them singletons. Sequenced material: naive CD4+ T cells from PBMCs. The origin of the receptors is a man aged 18 to 29 in good health. Some clones in this sample may be carry-over from other donors' samples. Each CDR3 is given with its conserved first and last residue. The order of the fields is D gene, J gene, clone size, V gene, CDR3 DNA, CDR3 protein. The D gene is left open where the match is weak. Part of the rows lack a size; the others show once, few, many or a class for expanded clones.

TRBD2 TRBJ2-5 - TRBV7-9 TGTGCCAGCAGCTCCGACGCGGGGGGAGGGACCCAGTACTTC CASSSDAGGGTQYF
- TRBJ2-1 - TRBV27 TGTGCCAGCAGTTTTACTAGACCCGAATTCGGAGAGCAGTTCTTC CASSFTRPEFGEQFF
- TRBJ1-4 - TRBV7-9 TGTGCCAGCAGCTTAGCGGAGTTTTCAGGCGAAAAACTGTTTTTT CASSLAEFSGEKLFF
- TRBJ2-2 - TRBV7-3 TGTGCCAGCAGCTCTACTGGTTACAGGGTCGGCGGGGAGCTGTTTTTT CASSSTGYRVGGELFF
- TRBJ1-5 - TRBV27 TGTGCCAGCAGTCAACCTTATCAGCCCCAGCATTTT CASSQPYQPQHF
TRBD1 TRBJ2-7 - TRBV2 TGTGCCAGCAAGGGACAGCAGTACGAGCAGTACTTC CASKGQQYEQYF
TRBD2 TRBJ2-5 - TRBV19 TGTGCCAGTAGTATTCGAGCCGGGACTAGCGGTGGGGAGACCCAGTACTTC CASSIRAGTSGGETQYF
- TRBJ2-5 - TRBV5-1 TGCGCCAGCAGCTTACAGGGACGCCAAGAGACCCAGTACTTC CASSLQGRQETQYF
- TRBJ2-2 - TRBV5-1 TGCGCCAGCAGCTTGGTCGGGGCTCCCACCGGGGAGCTGTTTTTT CASSLVGAPTGELFF
- TRBJ1-2 - TRBV28 TGTGCCAGCAGCCCGTTAGGCCTTAACTATGGCTACACCTTC CASSPLGLNYGYTF
TRBD2 TRBJ2-7 - TRBV7-2 TGTGCCAGCAGCTTAGACGGGAGGACTCTCTACGAGCAGTACTTC CASSLDGRTLYEQYF
- TRBJ2-2 - TRBV28 TGTGCCAGTCTGAATAAACTGGGCTTAAACACCGGGGAGCTGTTTTTT CASLNKLGLNTGELFF
- TRBJ1-2 - TRBV5-1 TGCGCCAGCAGCGTGACTTTCGGGACGGAAAACTATGGCTACACCTTC CASSVTFGTENYGYTF
- TRBJ1-4 once TRBV19 TGTGCCAGTAGAGGGGTGTCTACTAATGAAAAACTGTTTTTT CASRGVSTNEKLFF
TRBD1 TRBJ2-3 once TRBV7-3 TGTGCCAGCAGCTCTACCCCTTGGACAGGCCGTGCCTCACGTCAGTATACGCAGTATTTT CASSSTPWTGRASRQYTQYF
TRBD1 TRBJ2-7 - TRBV6-7 TGTGCCAGCAGTTACTCGTCCCGCCGGGACAGTCCTACCTACGAGCAGTACTTC CASSYSSRRDSPTYEQYF
TRBD1 TRBJ1-1 - TRBV18 TGTGCCAGCTCACTCGGGACAGGGCGCACTGAAGCTTTCTTT CASSLGTGRTEAFF
- TRBJ2-2 - TRBV14 TGTGCCAGCAGCCGCGTAGGCGTCGCGAACACCGGGGAGCTGTTTTTT CASSRVGVANTGELFF
- TRBJ2-5 once TRBV7-3 TGTGCCAGCAGCTTAAATCGCCAAGAGACCCAGTACTTC CASSLNRQETQYF
- TRBJ2-4 - TRBV2 TGTGCCAGCAGTGAAGTACAGTTATTAGCCAAAAACATTCAGTACTTC CASSEVQLLAKNIQYF
- TRBJ2-7 - TRBV27 TGTGCCAGCAGTTTAGCCGCAAAGACCTACGAGCAGTACTTC CASSLAAKTYEQYF
TRBD1 TRBJ1-3 - TRBV18 TGTGCCAGCTCAGTTTACAGGGGGAATTCTGGAAACACCATATATTTT CASSVYRGNSGNTIYF
- TRBJ2-2 - TRBV27 TGTGCCAGCAGACACCGTACCGGGGAGCTGTTTTTT CASRHRTGELFF
TRBD2 TRBJ2-2 - TRBV28 TGTGCCAGCAGATCCGGGACTAGAGGGAACACCGGGGAGCTGTTTTTT CASRSGTRGNTGELFF
- TRBJ1-2 - TRBV6-6 TGTGCCAGCAGTCTGGACGGCTATGGCTACACCTTC CASSLDGYGYTF
- TRBJ2-2 - TRBV28 TGTGCCAGCAACCTTCTTGGCAGGGAGCTGTTTTTT CASNLLGRELFF
- TRBJ2-6 - TRBV10-3 TGTGCCATCAGTGAGTCAGGGCGGTGGGTCCTCGGGGCCAACGTCCTGACTTTC CAISESGRWVLGANVLTF
- TRBJ2-3 - TRBV29-1 TGCAGCGCCGGAGCTTGGGATACGCAGTATTTT CSAGAWDTQYF
- TRBJ1-2 - TRBV10-3 TGTGCCATAGGGGGGACCGAATATGGCTACACCTTC CAIGGTEYGYTF
- TRBJ2-5 - TRBV13 TGTGCCAGCAGCCGAAGGACGGTTCAAGAGACCCAGTACTTC CASSRRTVQETQYF
TRBD2 TRBJ2-5 - TRBV29-1 TGCAGCGTTGAGGCTAGCGGGAGTGGGGAGACCCAGTACTTC CSVEASGSGETQYF
TRBD2 TRBJ2-1 - TRBV10-3 TGTGCCGTCTTGCCGCAGCGGGGGGGAGGAAATGAGCAGTTCTTC CAVLPQRGGGNEQFF
- TRBJ1-5 few TRBV19 TGTGCCAGTAGGAACAGAGGGGGACGAGGCAATCAGCCCCAGCATTTT CASRNRGGRGNQPQHF
TRBD1 TRBJ1-2 - TRBV10-1 TGCGCCAGCAGTGGAACAGGGGTCTATGGCTACACCTTC CASSGTGVYGYTF
TRBD1 TRBJ1-3 - TRBV4-2 TGTGCCAGCAGCCATCCGGGACAGGGGATCTCTGGAAACACCATATATTTT CASSHPGQGISGNTIYF
TRBD1 TRBJ2-7 - TRBV18 TGTGCCAGCTCACGGGACAGGGAGGGCAACGAGCAGTACTTC CASSRDREGNEQYF
TRBD1 TRBJ1-4 - TRBV6-1 TGTGCCAGCAGTGAAGCGACGACAGGGTTCGTAACTAATGAAAAACTGTTTTTT CASSEATTGFVTNEKLFF
- TRBJ1-4 - TRBV28 TGTGCCAGCAGTAACGTATTGGCGCAGGGCTATGGTGAAAAACTGTTTTTT CASSNVLAQGYGEKLFF
TRBD1 TRBJ2-2 - TRBV2 TGTGCCAGCACCGTGGACAGGGCGAACACCGGGGAGCTGTTTTTT CASTVDRANTGELFF
- TRBJ2-7 - TRBV19 TGTGCCAGTGGAGCCGGGCCCGCCTACGAGCAGTACTTC CASGAGPAYEQYF
- TRBJ2-1 - TRBV7-2 TGTGCCAGCAGCGTCGGGCCCACTCTGGGCAATGAGCAGTTCTTC CASSVGPTLGNEQFF
TRBD1 TRBJ1-2 - TRBV5-5 TGTGCCAGCAGCTTGGGTGGGCCAGGGGGCTACGGCTACACCTTC CASSLGGPGGYGYTF
TRBD1 TRBJ1-2 - TRBV19 TGTGCCAGTAGTAAAGGGACAGGGGATGGCTACACCTTC CASSKGTGDGYTF
TRBD1 TRBJ2-7 - TRBV5-1 TGCGCCAGCAGCTTACAGGGACAGGGGGGCGAGCAGTACTTC CASSLQGQGGEQYF
- TRBJ2-3 - TRBV7-2 TGTGCCAGCAGCCCGGGGTTTGGCACAGATACGCAGTATTTT CASSPGFGTDTQYF
TRBD1 TRBJ2-7 - TRBV13 TGTGCCAGCAGCGCGGACAGGTTCTACGAGCAGTACTTC CASSADRFYEQYF
- TRBJ1-6 - TRBV7-8 TGTGCCAGCAGCGCGCGATCTGATTCACCCCTCCACTTT CASSARSDSPLHF
- TRBJ1-4 - TRBV19 TGTGCCAGTAGTAACAGAGGACAGTTCAATGAAAAACTGTTTTTT CASSNRGQFNEKLFF
- TRBJ1-1 few TRBV19 TGTGCCAGCAGGTCCTGGGGCGGCCTGAACACTGAAGCTTTCTTT CASRSWGGLNTEAFF
TRBD2 TRBJ2-7 - TRBV5-6 TGTGCCAGCAGCTACGACGGACTAGCGGGGTCGGGCGAGCAGTACTTC CASSYDGLAGSGEQYF
TRBD2 TRBJ2-7 - TRBV7-3 TGTGCCAGCAGCCCGCGGGGCGGGAGCGGTCACGAGCAGTACTTC CASSPRGGSGHEQYF
TRBD2 TRBJ2-5 - TRBV29-1 TGCAGCGTTGAATGGCTAGCGGGAGGTGGGCAAGAGACCCAGTACTTC CSVEWLAGGGQETQYF
- TRBJ2-2 - TRBV11-2 TGTGCCAGCGGTGGGATAGCGACGAACACCGGGGAGCTGTTTTTT CASGGIATNTGELFF
- TRBJ1-1 - TRBV13 TGTGCCAGCAGCTCGACGGTTGCGGAAGCTTTCTTT CASSSTVAEAFF
TRBD1 TRBJ2-1 - TRBV7-2 TGTGCCAGCAGCTTGACAGGGGGTTCCTACAATGAGCAGTTCTTC CASSLTGGSYNEQFF